This T cell receptor beta chain was profiled in a study of blood T cell repertoires in COVID-19. TCRdb keeps only in-frame clones here, not all; method: immunoSEQ multiplex PCR. The profile shows about 39,000 clones, approximately 85% of them singletons. This sequence originates from a man between 65 and 80 years old with acute or convalescent COVID-19. Sequencing was performed on peripheral blood.

The CDR3 region is CASSSATGSSTNEKLFF. In DNA, the CDR3 is TGTGCCAGCAGCAGTGCGACAGGGTCTTCAACTAATGAAAAACTGTTTTTT. The chain links TRBV3-1 (or the pseudogene TRBV3-2) to TRBJ1-4; 7 bases are shared with TRBD1. CDR1 LGHDT and CDR2 YNNKEL come from the germline V gene (reference sequence). J gave up 0 bases and V 5 bases, and 9 bases lay outside the gene matches. This CDR3 comprises 17 residues.